What follows are 10 T cell receptor beta chains derived from one specimen sequenced in a study of OX40 agonist ivuxolimab in advanced cancers. Here immunoSEQ multiplex PCR was the method, and the copy in TCRdb shows in-frame clones only, minus some. The top ten clones hold 0.76% of a sample with 89,000 or so clones, almost 90% of them seen once. The sample here was CD4+ or CD8+ T cells sorted from blood, taken in a trial of the OX40 agonist ivuxolimab. These receptors were obtained from an adult with an advanced solid tumor such as melanoma, head and neck, liver or kidney cancer.

The CDR3 sequence is CASSDPRLAVRDEQFF. As DNA, the CDR3 is TGTGCCAGCAGCGACCCCCGACTAGCGGTCAGAGATGAGCAGTTCTTC. This chain links TRBV7-8 with TRBJ2-1; 9 bases are shared with TRBD2. This CDR3 has 16 amino acids. Trimming took 5 bases from V and 8 from J; bases not matched to a gene: 13. Germline V gives CDR1 SGHVS, CDR2 FQNEAQ.

The genes are TRBV6-5 and TRBJ2-7; D perhaps matches TRBD1 (6 bases). The CDR3 has 12 residues. CDR1 and CDR2 (germline): MNHEY, SVGAGI. With 4 bases removed from V and 5 bases from J, the gap between germline ends came to 9 bases. DNA of the CDR3: TGTGCCAGCAGTTCCAGGGGTAACGAGCAGTACTTC. Protein product: CASSSRGNEQYF.

This sequence joins TRBV5-6 and TRBJ1-1; no clear D gene. CDR1 and CDR2 from the germline V gene are SGHDT and YYEEEE. The CDR3 runs to 14 residues. V shed 4 bases and J shed 5 bases, with 15 bases lying between them. CDR3 sequence: CASSPELFSTEAFF. In DNA form, the CDR3 reads TGTGCCAGCAGCCCCGAGCTCTTTTCTACTGAAGCTTTCTTT.

About this clone itself: This specimen includes other DNA sequences encoding the same CDR3. The CDR3, as DNA: TGTGCCAGCAGCCCGCTATCGGAGACCCAGTACTTC. Translated: CASSPLSETQYF. The rearrangement uses TRBV9 and TRBJ2-5; D gene ambiguous. Per germline, CDR1 SGDLS and CDR2 YYNGEE. Between the trimmed V and J ends, which lost 4 bases and 5 bases, there was a span of 9 bases. The CDR3 totals 12 residues.

This rearrangement joins TRBV7-8 to TRBJ2-4; D may be TRBD2 (5 bases). Germline CDR1 is SGHVS and CDR2 is FQNEAQ. Trimming removed 8 bases from V and 4 bases from J, with 9 bases in between. The CDR3 is made up of 12 amino acids. CDR3 in amino acids: CASGREKNIQYF. The CDR3 coding sequence is TGTGCCAGCGGACGGGAAAAAAACATTCAGTACTTC.

The chain employs TRBV10-2 and TRBJ2-5; D call uncertain. Per the germline V gene, CDR1 is WSHSY and CDR2 is SAAADI. This CDR3 has 13 residues. V was clipped by 6 bases and J by 2 bases, with 10 bases between them. Here the CDR3 reads CASRLGNQETQYF. CDR3 bases: TGCGCCAGCAGATTGGGGAATCAAGAGACCCAGTACTTC.

The rearrangement uses TRBV7-2 and TRBJ2-3, with D tentatively TRBD1 (7 bases). CDR1 is SGHTA, CDR2 FQGNSA, per germline. Trimming took 1 base from V and 4 from J, leaving 12 bases between them. CDR3 length: 15 amino acids. CDR3 in amino acids: CASSLEGASADTQYF. In DNA form, the CDR3 reads TGTGCCAGCAGCTTAGAGGGGGCTAGCGCAGATACGCAGTATTTT.

The J gene is TRBJ1-3, the V gene TRBV14, with a weak D call TRBD1 (5 bases). The germline V gene encodes CDR1 SGHDN and CDR2 FVKESK. This CDR3 contains 14 residues. V lost 3 bases and J 1 base, leaving 7 bases between the germline ends. In DNA form, the CDR3 reads TGTGCCAGCAGCCAGGAGGGGTCTGGAAACACCATATATTTT. Translated: CASSQEGSGNTIYF.

The chain recombines TRBV19 with TRBJ2-2, with TRBD1 identical over 10 bases. The CDR3 covers 15 residues. V trimming: 7 bases; J trimming: 3 bases; junction bases outside the gene matches: 5. CDR1 is LNHDA and CDR2 is SQIVND in the germline V gene (reference sequence). Here the CDR3 DNA reads TGTGCCAGTAACTCGGACAGGGGGTACACCGGGGAGCTGTTTTTT. Protein: CASNSDRGYTGELFF.

The CDR3 protein is CASSFFGGRATDTQYF. The CDR3 DNA reads as TGTGCCAGCAGCTTCTTTGGCGGGAGGGCCACAGATACGCAGTATTTT. This chain uses TRBV7-2 with TRBJ2-3; 9 bases are shared with TRBD2. Germline V gene sequence: CDR1 SGHTA, CDR2 FQGNSA. The CDR3 extends over 16 amino acids. J was trimmed by 2 bases and V by 3 bases; bases with no gene match: 6.